Sequencing of this T cell receptor beta chain was carried out in a study of blood T cell repertoires in COVID-19. For the study at large: Both acute and convalescent COVID-19 samples were obtained from the United States, Italy and Spain. In each case, the material was cDNA or gDNA derived from T cells, B-cell-depleted T cells, or PBMCs.

Germline assignment: CDR1 SNHLY and CDR2 FYNNEI. The CDR3 is 14 amino acids. V gave up 5 bases and J gave up 1 base, with 11 bases separating them. Original handling: Reference gene primer amplification gave estimated nucleated cell counts. Data came from immunoSEQ multiplex PCR; TCRdb stores just in-frame clones and leaves some out. The V and J calls and the clone size are those of that table, but D and trimming were determined from the DNA. Among 150,000 to 200,000 clones listed, about 75% were seen once. The J gene is TRBJ2-5, the V gene TRBV2; D perhaps matches TRBD1 (6 bases). The sequence was collected from a woman in her 70s with acute or convalescent COVID-19. Sequenced material: peripheral blood. The CDR3 DNA reads TGTGCCAGCAGTATGACAGGACGCCAAGAGACCCAGTACTTC. This gives the protein CASSMTGRQETQYF.